The 7 T cell receptor beta chains given below trace back to one sample, sequenced in a study of shared clonotypes between healthy human individuals. As defined, naive CD8 cells were CD45RO-negative and positively selected for CCR7, with terminally differentiated effector memory CD45RA+ cells excluded. TCRdb keeps only in-frame clones here, not all; method: immunoSEQ multiplex PCR. Here the sample spans about 2 million clones, about 95% being singletons. Sequencing used naive CD8+ T cells sorted from blood. The receptor set was obtained from a man between 18 and 29 years old in good health.

V gene TRBV6-5 combines with J gene TRBJ1-2; D might be TRBD1 (6 bases). This CDR3 has 16 amino acids. Trimming shortened V by 2 bases and J by 7 bases, and 20 bases separated the two germline ends. Germline lookup yields CDR1 MNHEY and CDR2 SVGAGI. In DNA form, the CDR3 reads TGTGCCAGCAGTTACGAAGTACAGGGAAGGCCGGGTGGCTACACCTTC. It translates to CASSYEVQGRPGGYTF.

The J gene is TRBJ2-5, the V gene TRBV27; TRBD2 is a possible D gene (5 bases). V was shortened by 1 base and J by 2 bases, with 11 bases between the two germline ends. CDR3 size: 15 residues. CDR1 is MNHEY, CDR2 SMNVEV, per germline (reference sequence). The chain's CDR3 is CASSLFASGQETQYF. For the CDR3, the DNA is TGTGCCAGCAGTTTATTCGCCTCGGGACAAGAGACCCAGTACTTC.

This clone was seen a single time. This sequence joins TRBV6-1 and TRBJ2-7; D is ambiguous. This CDR3 is 15 amino acids long. Germline CDR1 MNHNS, CDR2 SASEGT. The V end was cut by 4 bases, the J end by 0 bases, with 13 bases between. CDR3 protein: CASSGRRSSSYEQYF. CDR3 sequence (DNA): TGTGCCAGCAGTGGCCGACGGTCGAGCTCCTACGAGCAGTACTTC.

The chain combines TRBV4-1 with TRBJ2-7; 9 bases map to TRBD1. V lost 3 bases, J lost 3 bases, and 6 bases stayed unmatched. There are 15 residues in the CDR3. Germline V gives CDR1 MGHRA, CDR2 YSYEKL. The CDR3 is CASSHRTGEVYEQYF. Written as DNA, the CDR3 is TGCGCCAGCAGCCATAGGACAGGGGAAGTCTACGAGCAGTACTTC.

The V call is TRBV27, the J call TRBJ1-5; D not certain. From germline, CDR1 is MNHEY and CDR2 SMNVEV (reference sequence). The CDR3 totals 15 residues. V lost 5 bases to trimming and J lost 5 bases, with 16 bases between them. The CDR3 here is CASSPGVYGDQPQHF. The CDR3 nucleotides read TGTGCCAGCAGTCCTGGGGTCTATGGGGATCAGCCCCAGCATTTT.

About this clone itself: In the same sample, other DNA sequences code for this CDR3. The chain joins TRBV27 to TRBJ2-2; no definite D call. This CDR3 is built from 13 residues. The V and J ends lost 8 bases and 0 bases respectively, with 7 bases between them. CDR1 and CDR2 from the germline V gene are MNHEY and SMNVEV (reference sequence). The CDR3 DNA is TGTGCCAGCTCACAGTCGAACACCGGGGAGCTGTTTTTT. Protein product: CASSQSNTGELFF.

In nucleotides, the CDR3 is TGTGCCAGCAGTCCCGGGACTACCTACGAGCAGTACTTC. This sequence encodes CASSPGTTYEQYF. V gene TRBV6-6 combines with J gene TRBJ2-7; 7 nucleotides agree with TRBD2. The germline gives CDR1 MNHNY, CDR2 SVGAGI (reference sequence). V shed 5 bases, J shed 2 bases, and the junction held 3 bases outside the gene matches. The CDR3 is 13 amino acids.